The sequence of this TCR beta chain was determined in a study of long-term antiretroviral therapy in people with HIV. Notes on the study in general: All blood samples came from the years 2004 to 2017, possibly under older ART regimens. Comparison with controls showed narrower CDR3 length ranges in HIV repertoires. Despite increasing after ART, diversity remained lower than that of transplant donor controls.

A word on this clone: Its antigen remains unidentified.

Germline V gives CDR1 MNHEY, CDR2 SMNVEV (reference sequence). Between the trimmed V and J ends, which lost 4 bases and 3 bases, there was a span of 13 bases. This CDR3 spans 15 amino acids. Run at survey level, the immunoSEQ assay was version v3.0. TCRdb keeps only in-frame clones here, not all; method: immunoSEQ multiplex PCR. The table lists roughly 37,000 clones, 80% of them singletons. The chain employs TRBV27 and TRBJ2-1, with D tentatively TRBD1 or TRBD2 (5 bases each). The input for sequencing was unsorted PBMCs, taken 3.4 years after starting antiretroviral therapy. The sequence came from a man aged 30 to 45 with HIV. The CDR3 sequence: CASSSTGTNYNEQFF. The CDR3 DNA reads as TGTGCCAGCAGTTCCACCGGGACCAACTACAATGAGCAGTTCTTC.